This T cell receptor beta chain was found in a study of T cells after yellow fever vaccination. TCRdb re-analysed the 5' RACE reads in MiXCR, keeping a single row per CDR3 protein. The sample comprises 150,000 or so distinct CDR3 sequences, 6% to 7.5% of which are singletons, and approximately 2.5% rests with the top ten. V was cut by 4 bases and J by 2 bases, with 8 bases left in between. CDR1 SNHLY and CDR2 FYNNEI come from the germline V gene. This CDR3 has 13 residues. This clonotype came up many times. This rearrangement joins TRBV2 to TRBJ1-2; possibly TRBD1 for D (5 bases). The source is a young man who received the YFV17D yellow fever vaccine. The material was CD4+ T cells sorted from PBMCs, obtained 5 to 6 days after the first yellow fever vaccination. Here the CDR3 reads CASSAGGNYGYTF. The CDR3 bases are TGTGCCAGCAGTGCCGGGGGGAACTATGGCTACACCTTC.